Each of the 15 T cell receptor beta chains below was sequenced from the same sample in a study of T cell clonotyping in hematopoietic cell transplantation. Time point of the sample: recipient sample about 28 days before transplant, after cytoreduction. Sequencing was performed with immunoSEQ multiplex PCR; in TCRdb, only in-frame clones are kept and a portion is missing. The repertoire holds roughly 30,000 clones, around 80% seen once, with 6% to 8% in the top ten. The sequenced sample was peripheral blood mononuclear cells, obtained before stem cell transplant. These receptor sequences come from a young woman with chronic myeloid leukemia. Some clones in this sample may be carry-over from other donors' samples.

The chain joins TRBV28 to TRBJ1-1; no clear D. The CDR3 has 12 residues. Trimming pared 2 bases from V and 6 bases from J, leaving 7 bases between. Germline loops: CDR1 MDHEN, CDR2 SYDVKM. The CDR3 loop is CASSLGFAEAFF. The CDR3 DNA follows: TGTGCCAGCAGTTTAGGGTTCGCTGAAGCTTTCTTT.

This clone occurred a few times. The genes are TRBV15 and TRBJ2-1; tentatively, D is TRBD1 or TRBD2 (5 bases each). V lost 1 base and J lost 9, with 16 bases in between. Germline V gene data show CDR1 as LNHNV and CDR2 as YYDKDF (reference sequence). The CDR3 covers 15 residues. The CDR3 loop is CATSRGGASGTEQFF. In DNA form, the CDR3 reads TGTGCCACCAGCAGAGGAGGGGCAAGCGGAACTGAGCAGTTCTTC.

The rearrangement uses TRBV5-1 and TRBJ2-5; 11 bases map to TRBD2. CDR1 is SGHRS and CDR2 is YFSETQ in the germline V gene. The CDR3 totals 17 residues. The V gene end was trimmed by 0 bases and the J gene end by 4 bases; junction bases not matched to a gene: 8. In DNA form, the CDR3 reads TGCGCCAGCAGCTTGGCCCTTAGCGGGGGGGCTGGAGAGACCCAGTACTTC. Translated: CASSLALSGGAGETQYF.

This clone appeared a few times. This chain links TRBV27 with TRBJ2-5, with D possibly being TRBD1 or TRBD2 (5 bases each). CDR3 size: 16 residues. The V end lost 0 bases, the J end lost 0 bases, and 11 bases lay between the germline ends. CDR1 is MNHEY and CDR2 is SMNVEV in the germline V gene (reference sequence). The CDR3: CASSLSSWGYQETQYF. CDR3 bases: TGTGCCAGCAGTTTATCCTCTTGGGGGTACCAAGAGACCCAGTACTTC.

A single count supports this clone. V and J are TRBV5-8 and TRBJ2-7; D may match TRBD1 or TRBD2 (5 bases each). Trimming took off 6 bases at V and 2 bases at J, with 18 bases between the two ends. Germline CDR1 and CDR2: SGHTS and YDEGEE. This CDR3 has 15 residues. CDR3 sequence: CASTLSSGQPYEQYV. The CDR3 DNA is TGTGCCAGCACCCTGTCCTCGGGGCAGCCCTACGAGCAGTACGTC.

The chain has TRBV6-5 and TRBJ1-2, with 7 bases aligning to TRBD1. The CDR3 totals 14 residues. CDR1 MNHEY and CDR2 SVGAGI come from the germline V gene. The junction had 5 bases not matched to a gene; V was cut back by 0 bases and J by 7 bases. The DNA of the CDR3 is TGTGCCAGCAGTTACTCAGACAGGGATGGTGGCTACACCTTC. Encoded protein: CASSYSDRDGGYTF.

V usage is TRBV7-6 and J usage is TRBJ1-1; D is undetermined. With 0 bases removed from V and 5 bases from J, the gap between germline ends came to 13 bases. There are 15 residues in the CDR3. Germline-derived CDR1 and CDR2 are SGHVS and FNYEAQ. This CDR3 reads CASSLAEGLGTEAFF. CDR3 bases: TGTGCCAGCAGCTTAGCCGAGGGCCTGGGGACTGAAGCTTTCTTT.

This chain joins TRBV5-4 and TRBJ2-5; possible D gene TRBD1, 5 bases. The CDR3 contains 15 residues. Germline lookup yields CDR1 SGHNT and CDR2 YYREEE (reference sequence). V gave up 4 bases and J gave up 5 bases, with 18 bases separating them. Written as DNA, the CDR3 is TGTGCCAGCAGCCACCACCAGGGAATCGGGGAGACCCAGTACTTC. As protein: CASSHHQGIGETQYF. The variable domain in full, completed from reference TRBV5-4 and TRBJ2-5, reads ETGVTQSPTHLIKTRGQQVTLRCSSQSGHNTVSWYQQALGQGPQFIFQYYREEENGRGNFPPRFSGLQFPNYSSELNVNALELDDSALYLCASSHHQGIGETQYFGPGTRLLVL.

The table lists this clone with a count of one. The chain employs TRBV28 and TRBJ2-7; D unclear. V lost 6 bases, J lost 5 bases, and 11 bases lay in between. This CDR3 is built from 12 residues. The germline V gene has CDR1 MDHEN and CDR2 SYDVKM. This CDR3 reads CASRRATDEQYF. The CDR3 DNA sequence: TGTGCCAGCAGAAGGGCCACGGACGAGCAGTACTTC.

For the CDR3, the DNA is TGCGCCAGCAGCTTGGGGACAGGGGAGGGAACTGAAGCTTTCTTT. Translation: CASSLGTGEGTEAFF. The V gene is TRBV5-1, the J gene TRBJ1-1; 9 nucleotides agree with TRBD1. The CDR3 has 15 residues. Germline CDR1 SGHRS, CDR2 YFSETQ. V was pared by 0 bases and J by 5 bases, with 5 bases of the junction left unmatched. The full variable domain, completed using reference TRBV5-1 and TRBJ1-1, is KAGVTQTPRYLIKTRGQQVTLSCSPISGHRSVSWYQQTPGQGLQFLFEYFSETQRNKGNFPGRFSGRQFSNSRSEMNVSTLELGDSALYLCASSLGTGEGTEAFFGQGTRLTVV.

This chain uses TRBV29-1 with TRBJ1-1; D is possibly TRBD1 (5 bases). The CDR3 covers 13 residues. The V end was cut by 1 base, the J end by 6 bases, with 12 bases between. Germline CDR1 and CDR2: SQVTM and ANQGSEA. CDR3 sequence: CSVEGGGASEAFF. The CDR3 DNA is TGCAGCGTTGAAGGCGGCGGGGCCTCTGAAGCTTTCTTT.

The rearrangement links TRBV30 to TRBJ2-7; TRBD1 matches at 7 bases. V lost 5 bases to trimming and J lost 5 bases; unmatched junction nucleotides: 9. Germline assignment: CDR1 GTSNPN and CDR2 SVGIG (reference sequence). This CDR3 has 13 residues. The CDR3 DNA reads TGTGCCTGGGATCGACAGGGAGTCCACGAGCAGTACTTC. Residues: CAWDRQGVHEQYF.

The rearrangement uses TRBV2 and TRBJ1-2, with D hard to call. Trimming left V 3 bases short and J 7 bases short, with 12 bases between. The CDR3 is 13 residues long. Germline assignment: CDR1 SNHLY and CDR2 FYNNEI. CDR3 nucleotide sequence: TGTGCCAGCAGTGACGCGGGGTGGGGTGGCTACACCTTC. Encoded protein: CASSDAGWGGYTF.

This clone was recorded a few times. This chain joins TRBV7-8 and TRBJ1-5; D remains ambiguous. The CDR3 is 12 amino acids. Trimming left V 1 base short and J 7 bases short, with 5 bases between. Looked up from germline, CDR1 is SGHVS and CDR2 is FQNEAQ. In DNA, the CDR3 is TGTGCCAGCAGCTTAGGTACGCAGCCCCAGCATTTT. This encodes CASSLGTQPQHF.

This chain connects TRBV11-2 to TRBJ2-3; the match to TRBD2 covers 14 bases. In germline, CDR1 is SGHAT, CDR2 FQNNGV. This CDR3 is 17 amino acids long. Trimming cost V 1 base and J 6 bases; bases outside gene matches: 6. CDR3 DNA: TGTGCCAGCAGCTTAGGCCCGACTAGCGGGGGGGCGGATACGCAGTATTTT. Residues: CASSLGPTSGGADTQYF.